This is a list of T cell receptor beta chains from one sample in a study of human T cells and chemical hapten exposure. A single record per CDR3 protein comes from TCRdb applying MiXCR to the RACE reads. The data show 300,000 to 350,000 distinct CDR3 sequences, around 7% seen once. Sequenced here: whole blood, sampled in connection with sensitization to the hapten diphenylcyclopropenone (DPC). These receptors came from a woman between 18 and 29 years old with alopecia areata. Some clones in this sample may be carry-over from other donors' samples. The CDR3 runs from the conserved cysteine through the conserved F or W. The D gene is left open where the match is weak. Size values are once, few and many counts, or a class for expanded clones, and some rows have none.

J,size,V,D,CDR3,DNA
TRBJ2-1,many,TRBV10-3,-,CAISVPGSQFF,TGTGCCATCAGTGTCCCAGGCAGTCAGTTCTTC
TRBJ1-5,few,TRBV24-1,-,CATSPLGGDNQPQHF,TGTGCCACCAGTCCTTTGGGGGGTGACAATCAGCCCCAGCATTTT
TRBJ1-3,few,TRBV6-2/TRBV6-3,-,CASRESDVSGNTIYF,TGTGCCAGCAGAGAATCGGACGTCTCTGGAAACACCATATATTTT
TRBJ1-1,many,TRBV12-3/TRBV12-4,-,CASSLDRVNTEAFF,TGTGCCAGCAGTTTAGACAGGGTGAACACTGAAGCTTTCTTT
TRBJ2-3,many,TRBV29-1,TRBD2,CSVEGGGPPDTQYF,TGCAGCGTTGAAGGCGGGGGGCCCCCAGATACGCAGTATTTT
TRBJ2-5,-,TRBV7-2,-,CASSLAGSKETQYF,TGTGCCAGCAGCTTGGCGGGAAGTAAAGAGACCCAGTACTTC
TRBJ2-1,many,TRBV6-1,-,CASTRGMEQFF,TGTGCCAGCACCAGGGGAATGGAGCAGTTCTTC
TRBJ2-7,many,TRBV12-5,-,CASGRGRDPGYEQYF,TGTGCTAGTGGAAGGGGCCGGGACCCCGGCTACGAGCAGTACTTC
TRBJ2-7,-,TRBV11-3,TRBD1,CASSPRGQYEQYF,TGTGCCAGCAGCCCGAGGGGGCAATACGAGCAGTACTTC
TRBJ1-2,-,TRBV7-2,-,CASSLEVNYGYTF,TGTGCCAGCAGCTTAGAGGTGAACTATGGCTACACCTTC
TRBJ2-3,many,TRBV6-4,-,CASSEGGTGTDTQYF,TGTGCCAGCAGTGAAGGCGGGACTGGCACAGATACGCAGTATTTT
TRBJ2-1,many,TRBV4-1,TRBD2,CASSHPRVGTSGGEPYNEQFF,TGCGCCAGCAGCCATCCCCGTGTAGGGACTAGCGGGGGAGAACCCTACAATGAGCAGTTCTTC
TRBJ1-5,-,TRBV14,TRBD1,CASSQPGQGHQPQHF,TGTGCCAGCAGCCAACCGGGACAGGGACATCAGCCCCAGCATTTT
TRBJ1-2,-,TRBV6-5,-,CASRITNAPNYGYTF,TGTGCCAGCAGGATTACGAACGCCCCTAACTATGGCTACACCTTC
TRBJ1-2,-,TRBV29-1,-,CSVGKGGYTF,TGCAGCGTTGGTAAGGGGGGCTACACCTTC
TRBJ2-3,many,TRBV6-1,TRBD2,CASSSSSGGRDTQYF,TGTGCCAGCAGTAGCAGCAGCGGGGGTAGAGATACGCAGTATTTT
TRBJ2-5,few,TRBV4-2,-,CASSQKPGGAGGQETQYF,TGTGCCAGCAGCCAAAAGCCAGGGGGCGCGGGGGGCCAAGAGACCCAGTACTTC
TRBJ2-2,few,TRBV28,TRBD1,CASSPDRALAGELFF,TGTGCCAGCAGTCCAGACAGGGCTTTGGCCGGGGAGCTGTTTTTT
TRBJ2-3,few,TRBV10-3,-,CAYRGAYSTDTQYF,TGTGCCTACCGAGGAGCGTATAGCACAGATACGCAGTATTTT
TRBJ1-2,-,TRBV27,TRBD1,CASSSHTGQGSAYGYTF,TGTGCCAGCAGTTCACACACGGGACAGGGTTCGGCCTATGGCTACACCTTC
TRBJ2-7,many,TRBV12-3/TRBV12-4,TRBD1,CASSGGQGRYEQYF,TGTGCCAGCAGTGGGGGACAGGGGCGATACGAGCAGTACTTC
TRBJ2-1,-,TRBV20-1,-,CSARDGPYNEQFF,TGCAGTGCAAGGGACGGCCCCTACAATGAGCAGTTCTTC
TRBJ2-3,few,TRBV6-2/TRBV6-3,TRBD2,CASSYDGLAGVHTDTQYF,TGTGCCAGCAGTTACGACGGACTAGCGGGGGTTCACACAGATACGCAGTATTTT
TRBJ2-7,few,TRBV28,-,CASSSGLTYEQYF,TGTGCCAGCAGTAGCGGGTTAACATACGAGCAGTACTTC
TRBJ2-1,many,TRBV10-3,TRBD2,CAIRPGLADSNEQFF,TGTGCCATCAGACCGGGACTAGCGGACTCCAATGAGCAGTTCTTC
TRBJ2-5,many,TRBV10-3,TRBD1,CAIRPGTGRETQYF,TGTGCCATCAGGCCCGGGACAGGGAGAGAGACCCAGTACTTC
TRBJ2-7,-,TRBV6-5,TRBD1,CASIRGQGSDEQYF,TGTGCCAGCATTAGGGGACAGGGTAGCGACGAGCAGTACTTC
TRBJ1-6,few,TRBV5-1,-,CASSEDINSSPLHF,TGCGCCAGCAGCGAAGACATTAACAGTTCACCCCTCCACTTT
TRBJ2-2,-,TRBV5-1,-,CASSLNSADTGELFF,TGCGCCAGCAGCTTGAATTCGGCCGACACCGGGGAGCTGTTTTTT
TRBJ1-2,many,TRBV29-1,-,CSVDAGDYGYTF,TGCAGCGTTGACGCAGGGGACTATGGCTACACCTTC
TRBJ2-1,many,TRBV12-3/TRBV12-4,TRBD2,CASSPNRGGPRNEQFF,TGTGCCAGCAGTCCTAATCGGGGGGGGCCGAGGAATGAGCAGTTCTTC
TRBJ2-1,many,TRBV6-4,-,CASSVESSYNEQFF,TGTGCCAGCAGTGTTGAAAGCTCCTACAATGAGCAGTTCTTC
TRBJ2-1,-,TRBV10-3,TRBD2,CAISESGLAGINEQFF,TGTGCCATCAGTGAGTCAGGACTAGCGGGGATAAATGAGCAGTTCTTC
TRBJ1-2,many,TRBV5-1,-,CASSGTGRGNYGYTF,TGCGCCAGCAGCGGAACAGGGAGAGGGAACTATGGCTACACCTTC
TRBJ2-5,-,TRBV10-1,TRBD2,CASRPVWGGMAETQYF,TGCGCCAGCAGACCCGTATGGGGGGGGATGGCAGAGACCCAGTACTTC
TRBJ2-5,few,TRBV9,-,CASSTAILDEETQYF,TGTGCCAGCAGCACCGCGATACTGGACGAAGAGACCCAGTACTTC
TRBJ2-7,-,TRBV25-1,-,CASSEYDGSYEQYF,TGTGCCAGCAGTGAATATGACGGATCCTACGAGCAGTACTTC
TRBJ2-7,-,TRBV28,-,CASSLSNRVEQYF,TGTGCCAGCAGTTTATCAAACAGGGTCGAGCAGTACTTC
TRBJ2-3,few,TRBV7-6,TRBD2,CASSLVGGLVGDTQYF,TGTGCCAGCAGCTTAGTAGGCGGACTAGTCGGTGATACGCAGTATTTT
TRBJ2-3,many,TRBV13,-,CASSLEGANGGTDTQYF,TGTGCCAGCAGCTTAGAGGGTGCTAACGGGGGCACAGATACGCAGTATTTT
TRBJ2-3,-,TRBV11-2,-,CASSRSSGRGHTDTQYF,TGTGCCAGCAGCCGCTCCAGTGGGCGGGGGCATACAGATACGCAGTATTTT
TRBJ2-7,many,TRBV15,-,CATSRGGIGAYEQYF,TGTGCCACCAGCAGAGGTGGCATAGGAGCCTACGAGCAGTACTTC
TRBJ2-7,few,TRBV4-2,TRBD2,CASSQDMGLAGIEQYF,TGTGCCAGCAGCCAAGATATGGGACTAGCGGGGATAGAGCAGTACTTC
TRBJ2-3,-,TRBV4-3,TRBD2,CASSQSLAGGRIRQDTQYF,TGCGCCAGCAGCCAATCATTAGCGGGGGGGCGTATTCGTCAAGATACGCAGTATTTT
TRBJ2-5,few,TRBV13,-,CASSFQSSGQETQYF,TGTGCCAGCAGCTTCCAGTCCAGCGGGCAAGAGACCCAGTACTTC
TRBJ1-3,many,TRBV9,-,CASSVQSSGNTIYF,TGTGCCAGCAGCGTACAGTCTTCTGGAAACACCATATATTTT
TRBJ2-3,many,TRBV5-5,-,CASSLAWTDTQYF,TGTGCCAGCAGCTTGGCTTGGACAGATACGCAGTATTTT
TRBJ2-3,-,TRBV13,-,CASIKEGAPDTQYF,TGTGCCAGCATTAAGGAGGGGGCTCCAGATACGCAGTATTTT
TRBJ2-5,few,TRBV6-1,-,CASSADSQETQYF,TGTGCCAGCAGTGCGGACAGCCAAGAGACCCAGTACTTC
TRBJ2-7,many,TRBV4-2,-,CASSQEVLRGYEQYF,TGTGCCAGCAGCCAAGAGGTGTTAAGAGGGTACGAGCAGTACTTC
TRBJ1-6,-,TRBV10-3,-,CAISESRQGPLHF,TGTGCCATCAGTGAGTCCCGCCAGGGACCCCTCCACTTT
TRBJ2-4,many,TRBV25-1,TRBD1,CASSEWTGGPRNIQYF,TGTGCCAGCAGTGAATGGACAGGTGGCCCGCGGAACATTCAGTACTTC
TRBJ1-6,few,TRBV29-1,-,CSVESGEGNNSPLHF,TGCAGCGTTGAGTCAGGGGAGGGGAATAATTCACCCCTCCACTTT
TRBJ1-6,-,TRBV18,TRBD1,CASSPPLAQGESPLHF,TGTGCCAGCTCACCTCCCCTTGCCCAGGGGGAGTCACCCCTCCACTTT
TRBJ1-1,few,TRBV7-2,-,CASSLWMERREEAFF,TGTGCCAGCAGCTTATGGATGGAGCGCAGGGAGGAAGCTTTCTTT
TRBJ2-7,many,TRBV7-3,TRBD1,CASSYFDRGDEQYF,TGTGCCAGCAGCTATTTTGACAGGGGAGACGAGCAGTACTTC
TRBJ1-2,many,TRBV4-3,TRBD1,CASSQETGSLYGYTF,TGCGCCAGCAGCCAGGAGACAGGGTCCCTATATGGCTACACCTTC
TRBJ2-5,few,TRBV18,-,CASSRGAGKETQYF,TGTGCCAGCTCACGGGGGGCCGGGAAGGAGACCCAGTACTTC
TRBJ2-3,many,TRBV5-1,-,CASSTTTDTQYF,TGCGCCAGCAGTACAACGACAGATACGCAGTATTTT
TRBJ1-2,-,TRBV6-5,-,CASSYGDGGSYGYTF,TGTGCCAGCAGTTACGGGGACGGGGGATCCTATGGCTACACCTTC